Sequencing of this T cell receptor (beta chain) was carried out in a study of blood T cell repertoires in COVID-19. The CDR3 extends over 16 amino acids. The germline gives CDR1 MGHRA, CDR2 YSYEKL. V trimming: 3 bases; J trimming: 1 base; junction bases outside the gene matches: 2. This table comes from immunoSEQ multiplex PCR, and its TCRdb copy is limited to in-frame clones, with some not included. The sample records about 360,000 clones, about 90% being singletons. The source material was PBMCs or T cells enriched from blood (not recorded which). This TCR came from a man aged 25 to 40 who had recovered from COVID-19. The chain carries TRBV4-1 and TRBJ2-2; 10 bases match TRBD2. Here the CDR3 DNA reads TGCGCCAGCAGCCAGGAGCGGGGGGGGAACACCGGGGAGCTGTTTTTT. It translates to CASSQERGGNTGELFF.